These 16 T cell receptor beta chains were sequenced from one sample in a study of blood T cells in healthy people across ages (dated by TCRdb to about 2015). Library generation was performed with 5' RACE. For sequencing, an Illumina HiSeq 2500 was employed. A second roughly 6 to 12 cycle PCR used a sample-barcoded 5' primer and a J-beta primer mix. TCRdb cleaned the public reads at Q25 with fastp, built clones with MiXCR and kept in-frame beta chains. Under each unique CDR3 protein, matching rows form one entry showing the most common genes and DNA. In all, the sample holds some 1.4 million distinct CDR3 sequences, and approximately 40% of those were seen once. The ten biggest clones cover roughly 8.2% of the sample. The source material was blood. The receptors come from a woman aged 18 to 35 in good health.

This clonotype was seen at least ten times. The CDR3 DNA follows: TGTGCCAGCAGCTTAGTTGGGGGTAATGAGCAGTTCTTC. This encodes CASSLVGGNEQFF. The rearrangement joins TRBV7-2 to TRBJ2-1, with D perhaps being TRBD1 or TRBD2 (5 bases each). Germline CDR1 is SGHTA and CDR2 is FQGNSA. With 1 base removed from V and 7 bases from J, the gap between germline ends came to 8 bases. The CDR3 contains 13 residues.

The rearrangement joins TRBV6-1 to TRBJ1-1; D remains unclear. Per the germline V gene, CDR1 is MNHNS and CDR2 is SASEGT. This CDR3 is 14 amino acids long. V shed 0 bases and J shed 7 bases, with 12 bases lying between them. CDR3: CASSEAGRLLEAFF. CDR3 nucleotide sequence: TGTGCCAGCAGTGAAGCGGGCCGCCTCCTTGAAGCTTTCTTT.

The gene calls are TRBV15 and TRBJ2-7; no reliable D call. The V end was cut by 0 bases, the J end by 5 bases, with 17 bases between. Germline CDR1 LNHNV, CDR2 YYDKDF (reference sequence). The CDR3 has 16 residues. The CDR3 sequence is CATSRDVSPGGHEQYF. CDR3 DNA sequence: TGTGCCACCAGCAGAGATGTATCCCCCGGTGGACACGAGCAGTACTTC. The entire variable domain, with the rest obtained from reference TRBV15 and TRBJ2-7, is as follows: DAMVIQNPRYQVTQFGKPVTLSCSQTLNHNVMYWYQQKSSQAPKLLFHYYDKDFNNEADTPDNFQSRRPNTSFCFLDIRSPGLGDTAMYLCATSRDVSPGGHEQYFGPGTRLTVT.

The chain uses TRBV2 and TRBJ2-2, with 7 bases that match TRBD2. J lost 1 base, V lost 7 bases, and 9 bases had no gene match. The length of the CDR3 is 16 residues. Germline V lookup: CDR1 SNHLY, CDR2 FYNNEI. CDR3 coding DNA: TGTGCCAGCAACAATGGGGCTAGCGGGAACACCGGGGAGCTGTTTTTT. Translating it yields CASNNGASGNTGELFF.

This clonotype was detected only a few times. The chain uses TRBV5-1 and TRBJ2-7; 11 nucleotides agree with TRBD2. V lost 1 base, J lost 2 bases, and 8 bases stayed unmatched. Per germline, CDR1 SGHRS and CDR2 YFSETQ. The CDR3 is 17 amino acids. CDR3 sequence reads: CASSLKLAGGPPYEQYF. Written as DNA, the CDR3 is TGCGCCAGCAGCTTGAAGCTAGCGGGAGGCCCGCCCTACGAGCAGTACTTC.

This chain links TRBV6-5 with TRBJ2-3, with D uncertain. This CDR3 has 14 residues. V dropped 6 bases and J dropped 0 bases, with 10 bases sitting between them. CDR1 is MNHEY, CDR2 SVGAGI, per germline. This chain's CDR3 is CASRLVPSTDTQYF. The CDR3 DNA follows: TGTGCCAGCAGGCTGGTCCCCAGCACAGATACGCAGTATTTT.

The chain has TRBV7-9 and TRBJ2-1; TRBD2 matches at 9 bases. Germline loops: CDR1 SEHNR, CDR2 FQNEAQ (reference sequence). The CDR3 is made up of 14 amino acids. Trimming cost V 2 bases and J 12 bases; bases outside gene matches: 8. The CDR3 bases are TGTGCCAGCAGCTTAACTAGCGGGTATGGTAGGCAGTTCTTC. Encoded protein: CASSLTSGYGRQFF.

This clonotype was recorded many times. CDR3 DNA sequence: TGCGCCAGCAGCCTAATAGGCAGCGCTCAAGAGACCCAGTACTTC. Translated: CASSLIGSAQETQYF. V usage is TRBV4-1 and J usage is TRBJ2-5; D is ambiguous. The germline V and J ends were trimmed by 4 bases and 2 bases, with 14 bases remaining between them. There are 15 residues in the CDR3. The germline V gene has CDR1 MGHRA and CDR2 YSYEKL.

The chain carries TRBV2 and TRBJ1-5; D is uncertain. This CDR3 region has 15 residues. CDR1 is SNHLY and CDR2 is FYNNEI in the germline V gene. V was clipped by 7 bases and J by 1 base, with 14 bases between them. The DNA for the CDR3 is TGTGCCAGCATGGTAACGGGAGCGAGCAATCAGCCCCAGCATTTT. This encodes CASMVTGASNQPQHF. Full variable domain (missing parts from reference TRBV2 and TRBJ1-5): EPEVTQTPSHQVTQMGQEVILRCVPISNHLYFYWYRQILGQKVEFLVSFYNNEISEKSEIFDDQFSVERPDGSNFTLKIRSTKLEDSAMYFCASMVTGASNQPQHFGDGTRLSIL.

This rearrangement joins TRBV28 to TRBJ1-2, with 9 bases lining up with TRBD1. In germline, CDR1 is MDHEN, CDR2 SYDVKM. The ends lost 2 bases at V and 3 bases at J; junction bases unmatched: 4. The CDR3 runs 15 residues. The CDR3 loop reads CASSLVQGADYGYTF. Here the CDR3 DNA reads TGTGCCAGCAGTTTAGTACAGGGGGCTGACTATGGCTACACCTTC.

This clonotype was detected ten times or more. The gene calls are TRBV20-1 and TRBJ1-2; possibly TRBD1 for D (5 bases). V was cut by 6 bases and J by 5 bases, with 13 bases left in between. The CDR3 is 12 residues long. The V gene's germline CDR1 is DFQATT and CDR2 SNEGSKA (reference sequence). This CDR3 reads CSARDGDYGYTF. The CDR3 DNA reads as TGCAGTGCGAGGGACGGCGATTATGGCTACACCTTC.

This clonotype was seen a few times. The V gene is TRBV20-1, the J gene TRBJ2-3; 10 bases are a match to TRBD2. The CDR3 runs to 16 residues. The germline V gene encodes CDR1 DFQATT and CDR2 SNEGSKA (reference sequence). The J segment lost 6 bases and the V segment lost 6 bases, leaving 15 bases of the junction unmatched. In nucleotides, the CDR3 is TGCAGTGCACTCTCCCCCCTAGCGGGAGTTGTGGATACGCAGTATTTT. This translates into CSALSPLAGVVDTQYF.

The rearrangement links TRBV7-2 to TRBJ1-2, with no clear D. CDR1 is SGHTA, CDR2 FQGNSA, per germline. CDR3 length: 13 amino acids. V lost 6 bases, J lost 1 base, and 9 bases lay in between. The DNA of the CDR3 is TGTGCCAGCAGTTGGCTGAGTAACTATGGCTACACCTTC. Translation: CASSWLSNYGYTF.

V gene TRBV20-1 combines with J gene TRBJ2-7; 15 positions agree with TRBD2. The last part of the DNA fits TRBJ2-5 better; the J call may be wrong. Germline V CDR1 and CDR2: DFQATT, SNEGSKA (reference sequence). The CDR3 is made up of 18 amino acids. The CDR3 spells CSARPGLAGGQIGETQYF. In nucleotides, the CDR3 is TGCAGTGCTCGTCCGGGACTAGCGGGGGGCCAAATCGGAGAGACCCAGTACTTC.

This clonotype was seen once. V usage is TRBV27 and J usage is TRBJ2-3, with 7 bases aligning to TRBD1. This CDR3 is built from 20 residues. Germline CDR1 MNHEY, CDR2 SMNVEV (reference sequence). V was clipped by 4 bases and J by 6 bases; unmatched bases: 25. The DNA of the CDR3 is TGTGCCAGCAGTTGGACCGCCAAAACAGGGGCCCTTCTGGTATGGGATACGCAGTATTTT. Amino acid sequence: CASSWTAKTGALLVWDTQYF.

The table lists this clonotype with a few counts. V is TRBV7-9 and J is TRBJ2-7, with a possible D match to TRBD1 (6 bases). Per the germline V gene, CDR1 is SEHNR and CDR2 is FQNEAQ (reference sequence). The length of the CDR3 is 15 residues. V gave up 5 bases and J gave up 7 bases, with 21 bases separating them. The CDR3 coding sequence is TGTGCCAGCAGCGCCCGGGACATAACCTTTATTGAGCAGTACTTC. Protein sequence: CASSARDITFIEQYF.